The 19 T cell receptor beta chains in this list originate from one sample, sequenced in a study of T cell repertoires in cytomegalovirus infection. Each CDR3 protein is one row after TCRdb ran MiXCR on the reads. Altogether approximately 350,000 distinct CDR3 sequences are present, just under 35% being singletons, with the ten largest covering about 13%. These TCRs' antigens remain unknown. The sample was cultured PBMCs, taken from culture after CMV antigen stimulation. Receptors originate from a human donor in good health (CMV status not recorded). Some clones in this sample may be carry-over from other donors' samples.

The CDR3 reads CASSTEGGSYEQYF. DNA for the CDR3: TGTGCCAGCAGTACGGAGGGAGGCTCCTACGAGCAGTACTTC. The chain uses TRBV27 and TRBJ2-7; tentatively, D is TRBD2 (6 bases). The germline V and J ends were trimmed by 5 bases and 0 bases, with 11 bases remaining between them. Looked up from germline, CDR1 is MNHEY and CDR2 is SMNVEV (reference sequence). This CDR3 has 14 residues.

The chain couples TRBV10-3 to TRBJ1-5; D not certain. The germline V and J ends were trimmed by 0 bases and 3 bases, with 9 bases remaining between them. Germline CDR1 and CDR2: ENHRY and SYGVKD. This CDR3 spans 15 amino acids. The CDR3 DNA reads TGTGCCATCAGTGAGTCATCTCCGGACAATCAGCCCCAGCATTTT. It specifies CAISESSPDNQPQHF.

This clonotype was recorded at least ten times. The CDR3 protein is CASSFPQSDTQYF. In DNA form, the CDR3 reads TGTGCCAGCAGCTTCCCACAGTCAGATACGCAGTATTTT. The chain has TRBV7-2 and TRBJ2-3; D is ambiguous. The CDR3 length is 13 residues. Germline V gene sequence: CDR1 SGHTA, CDR2 FQGNSA. Trimming stripped 3 bases from V and 4 bases from J, with 8 bases between.

This clonotype came up once. The gene calls are TRBV5-1 and TRBJ2-1; weak D call: TRBD2 (6 bases). CDR1 and CDR2 (germline): SGHRS, YFSETQ. V lost 0 bases and J lost 6, with 13 bases in between. This CDR3 comprises 15 residues. CDR3 protein: CASSLGWEARNEQFF. The DNA for the CDR3 is TGCGCCAGCAGCTTGGGGTGGGAGGCTCGCAATGAGCAGTTCTTC.

This clonotype has at least ten counts. The V call is TRBV7-7, the J call TRBJ2-5; 7 bases map to TRBD1. The CDR3 is 13 residues long. The germline gives CDR1 SSHAT, CDR2 FNYEAQ (reference sequence). V was clipped by 5 bases and J by 5 bases; unmatched bases: 5. The CDR3 DNA is TGTGCCAGCAGCCAGGACAGGTTCGAGACCCAGTACTTC. Translated: CASSQDRFETQYF.

The chain joins TRBV19 to TRBJ1-1; D not certain. The germline V gene has CDR1 LNHDA and CDR2 SQIVND (reference sequence). V was pared by 5 bases and J by 0 bases, with 10 bases between. The CDR3 loop spans 14 amino acids. CDR3 protein: CASSSGRMNTEAFF. CDR3 DNA: TGTGCCAGTAGTTCGGGAAGAATGAACACTGAAGCTTTCTTT.

This clonotype was picked up many times. The chain has TRBV7-2 and TRBJ2-7; D possibly corresponds to TRBD1 (6 bases). The CDR3 consists of 15 residues. The ends were cut back, 3 bases at V and 4 bases at J, with 16 bases in the middle. CDR1 and CDR2 (germline): SGHTA, FQGNSA. The CDR3, as DNA: TGTGCCAGCAGCTTCCCGACCGGACAGACTTACGAGCAGTACTTC. Encoded protein: CASSFPTGQTYEQYF.

The chain links TRBV10-3 to TRBJ2-5; D is possibly TRBD1 (6 bases). The CDR3 consists of 18 residues. V was shortened by 0 bases and J by 2 bases, with 19 bases between the two germline ends. CDR1 and CDR2 (germline): ENHRY, SYGVKD. CDR3 nucleotide sequence: TGTGCCATCAGTGAGTCTAATGTGCTGGGCCAGGGGCAAGAGACCCAGTACTTC. Protein product: CAISESNVLGQGQETQYF.

Only a few counts were recorded for this clonotype. The V gene is TRBV7-9, the J gene TRBJ1-1; no firm D call. V was shortened by 4 bases and J by 2 bases, with 8 bases between the two germline ends. The CDR3 runs 13 residues. In germline, CDR1 is SEHNR, CDR2 FQNEAQ (reference sequence). The CDR3 sequence is CASSSQINTEAFF. The CDR3 DNA sequence: TGTGCCAGCAGCTCGCAGATAAACACTGAAGCTTTCTTT.

The rearrangement links TRBV2 to TRBJ2-7; 8 bases are shared with TRBD2. The V gene's germline CDR1 is SNHLY and CDR2 FYNNEI. The CDR3 spans 18 residues. V shed 8 bases, J shed 1 base, and the junction held 19 bases outside the gene matches. The DNA for the CDR3 is TGTGCCAGCCAGACCCCTTCCGGGAGGGGCCTCTATTCCTACGAGCAGTACTTC. This translates into CASQTPSGRGLYSYEQYF. Full variable domain (remainder filled in from reference TRBV2 and TRBJ2-7): EPEVTQTPSHQVTQMGQEVILRCVPISNHLYFYWYRQILGQKVEFLVSFYNNEISEKSEIFDDQFSVERPDGSNFTLKIRSTKLEDSAMYFCASQTPSGRGLYSYEQYFGPGTRLTVT.

This clonotype turned up a few times. The chain combines TRBV7-6 with TRBJ1-5; D remains ambiguous. V was shortened by 4 bases and J by 6 bases, with 10 bases between the two germline ends. Per germline, CDR1 SGHVS and CDR2 FNYEAQ. This CDR3 contains 13 residues. CDR3 sequence: CASSSQSGQPQHF. The CDR3 DNA follows: TGTGCCAGCAGCTCTCAGTCAGGTCAGCCCCAGCATTTT.

This clonotype was detected once. The rearrangement uses TRBV10-3 and TRBJ2-7, with D possibly being TRBD1 (6 bases). The CDR3 loop spans 15 amino acids. Looked up from germline, CDR1 is ENHRY and CDR2 is SYGVKD. V was pared by 11 bases and J by 7 bases, with 27 bases between. This CDR3 is CAASGEPGLGTEQYV. CDR3 sequence (DNA): TGTGCCGCGAGTGGGGAGCCCGGACTGGGGACAGAGCAGTACGTC.

In its sample, this clonotype was seen many times. DNA of the CDR3: TGTGCCAGCAGCATAGTGGGGAGAGAGCAGTTCTTC. It encodes CASSIVGREQFF. The J gene is TRBJ2-1, the V gene TRBV7-2; possibly TRBD2 for D (5 bases). The CDR3 is 12 amino acids. The ends were cut back, 5 bases at V and 10 bases at J, with 12 bases in the middle. CDR1 and CDR2 from the germline V gene are SGHTA and FQGNSA. Variable domain in full (rest from reference TRBV7-2 and TRBJ2-1): GAGVSQSPSNKVTEKGKDVELRCDPISGHTALYWYRQSLGQGLEFLIYFQGNSAPDKSGLPSDRFSAERTGGSVSTLTIQRTQQEDSAVYLCASSIVGREQFFGPGTRLTVL.

This clonotype was seen only a few times. V and J are TRBV6-5 and TRBJ2-1; D gene unclear. The CDR3 is made up of 13 amino acids. Trimming took off 4 bases at V and 9 bases at J, with 13 bases between the two ends. Per germline, CDR1 MNHEY and CDR2 SVGAGI. The CDR3 DNA reads TGTGCCAGCAGTTGGGATAGCCTGCGTGAGCAGTTCTTC. As protein: CASSWDSLREQFF.

The chain couples TRBV19 to TRBJ2-3, with TRBD2 as a possible D gene (6 bases). Per the germline V gene, CDR1 is LNHDA and CDR2 is SQIVND (reference sequence). V was shortened by 7 bases and J by 1 base, with 9 bases between the two germline ends. CDR3 length: 13 residues. The CDR3 here is CASKERGTDTQYF. In DNA, the CDR3 is TGTGCCAGTAAGGAGCGGGGCACAGATACGCAGTATTTT.

The chain recombines TRBV11-2 with TRBJ1-2; maybe TRBD1 (5 bases). The CDR3 is made up of 16 amino acids. The germline V gene encodes CDR1 SGHAT and CDR2 FQNNGV. The V gene lost 1 base and the J gene lost 5 bases, with 17 bases spanning the gap. The CDR3 spells CASSLGRSTGVYGYTF. CDR3 nucleotides: TGTGCCAGCAGCTTAGGCCGCTCAACGGGGGTTTATGGCTACACCTTC.

The chain has TRBV20-1 and TRBJ1-1; D uncertain. The CDR3 sequence is 14 residues long. CDR1 DFQATT and CDR2 SNEGSKA come from the germline V gene (reference sequence). The V end lost 5 bases, the J end lost 5 bases, and 18 bases lay between the germline ends. CDR3 sequence: CSAPGHRGSTEAFF. Here the CDR3 DNA reads TGCAGTGCTCCTGGGCATCGGGGTTCGACTGAAGCTTTCTTT.

The gene calls are TRBV30 and TRBJ2-1; D perhaps matches TRBD1 (5 bases). The CDR3 spans 13 residues. V was shortened by 3 bases and J by 7 bases, with 13 bases between the two germline ends. Germline V CDR1 and CDR2: GTSNPN, SVGIG (reference sequence). The CDR3 loop reads CAWSEGVGNEQFF. CDR3 DNA: TGTGCCTGGAGCGAAGGGGTGGGGAATGAGCAGTTCTTC.

This clonotype was seen a few times. The rearrangement joins TRBV27 to TRBJ2-3, with 16 bases that match TRBD2. The V and J ends lost 4 bases and 0 bases, in that order; junction bases with no gene match: 10. This CDR3 comprises 20 residues. The germline gives CDR1 MNHEY, CDR2 SMNVEV (reference sequence). The CDR3 DNA sequence: TGTGCCAGCAGTTCGACCTCCGGGACTAGCGGGAGGGCTAGCACAGATACGCAGTATTTT. This gives the protein CASSSTSGTSGRASTDTQYF.